These T cell receptor beta chains were read from a single sample in a study of blood T cell repertoires in COVID-19. Only in-frame clones appear in the TCRdb table, and some are missing; sequencing was by immunoSEQ multiplex PCR. This table has some 180,000 clones, 80% to 85% appearing once. The sample was PBMCs or T cells enriched from blood (not recorded which). These receptors all stem from a woman between 25 and 40 years old who had been exposed to COVID-19. Both conserved end residues are part of each CDR3. Each record gives: CDR3 DNA, CDR3 protein, clone size, V gene, J gene, D gene. A D gene is named only where the DNA matches it firmly. Size is stated for part of the rows, as once, few or many counts, or as a class when the clone is expanded.

CDR3 DNA: TGCAGCGTTTCTCAGGGCCCCCCATCCACAGATACGCAGTATTTT; CDR3 protein: CSVSQGPPSTDTQYF; clone size: .; V gene: TRBV29-1; J gene: TRBJ2-3; D gene: .
CDR3 DNA: TGTGCCAGCAGTGGATTTGCGGGGGCCGCAACCAATGAGCAGTTCTTC; CDR3 protein: CASSGFAGAATNEQFF; clone size: .; V gene: TRBV6-4; J gene: TRBJ2-1; D gene: .
CDR3 DNA: TGTGCCACCAGCGAGACAGCGAACACTGAAGCTTTCTTT; CDR3 protein: CATSETANTEAFF; clone size: once; V gene: TRBV15; J gene: TRBJ1-1; D gene: .
CDR3 DNA: TGTGCCAGCAGCTATACAGAGGGCTCTGGAAACACCATATATTTT; CDR3 protein: CASSYTEGSGNTIYF; clone size: .; V gene: TRBV7-6; J gene: TRBJ1-3; D gene: .
CDR3 DNA: TGTGCCAGTACCCTGGGACAGGAGAACACTGAAGCTTTCTTT; CDR3 protein: CASTLGQENTEAFF; clone size: once; V gene: TRBV19; J gene: TRBJ1-1; D gene: TRBD1
CDR3 DNA: TGTGCCAGCAGCTTGGGTGTGGCTACGCAGTATTTT; CDR3 protein: CASSLGVATQYF; clone size: .; V gene: TRBV5-6; J gene: TRBJ2-3; D gene: .
CDR3 DNA: TGTGCCAGCAGGCGACAGCTAAATGAAAAACTGTTTTTT; CDR3 protein: CASRRQLNEKLFF; clone size: .; V gene: TRBV27; J gene: TRBJ1-4; D gene: .
CDR3 DNA: TGTGCCAGCAGCGCGACAGGGACTCCTGGAAACACCATATATTTT; CDR3 protein: CASSATGTPGNTIYF; clone size: .; V gene: TRBV9; J gene: TRBJ1-3; D gene: TRBD1
CDR3 DNA: TGTGCCACCAGCAGAGATGTGGGCAGGAAGGTCACTGAAGCTTTCTTT; CDR3 protein: CATSRDVGRKVTEAFF; clone size: .; V gene: TRBV15; J gene: TRBJ1-1; D gene: .
CDR3 DNA: TGTGCCAGCAGCTGGGCTAGCGGCCTCAATGAGCAGTTCTTC; CDR3 protein: CASSWASGLNEQFF; clone size: .; V gene: TRBV7-2; J gene: TRBJ2-1; D gene: TRBD2
CDR3 DNA: TGCGCCAGCAGCCAAGTTCGGGGGGCGGGCTATGGCTACACCTTC; CDR3 protein: CASSQVRGAGYGYTF; clone size: .; V gene: TRBV4-3; J gene: TRBJ1-2; D gene: .
CDR3 DNA: TGTGCCAGCAGCGTAGGGGACTTACTTAACTATGGCTACACCTTC; CDR3 protein: CASSVGDLLNYGYTF; clone size: .; V gene: TRBV9; J gene: TRBJ1-2; D gene: .
CDR3 DNA: TGTGCCAGTAGTATCGGGCAGGGAATTTGGACAGATACGCAGTATTTT; CDR3 protein: CASSIGQGIWTDTQYF; clone size: .; V gene: TRBV19; J gene: TRBJ2-3; D gene: .
CDR3 DNA: TGTGCCAGCAGCCCCGGGACAGGATCAAGGGAGCAGTTCTTC; CDR3 protein: CASSPGTGSREQFF; clone size: .; V gene: TRBV7-3; J gene: TRBJ2-1; D gene: TRBD1
CDR3 DNA: TGCGCCAGCAGTCCCAGGGGAGGGGGGAACACTGAAGCTTTCTTT; CDR3 protein: CASSPRGGGNTEAFF; clone size: .; V gene: TRBV4-3; J gene: TRBJ1-1; D gene: .
CDR3 DNA: TGTGCCAGCTCACTACAGGGTTCTGAGCAGTTCTTC; CDR3 protein: CASSLQGSEQFF; clone size: .; V gene: TRBV18; J gene: TRBJ2-1; D gene: .
CDR3 DNA: TGCAGCGCCCTGACGACAGAGAACTATGGCTACACCTTC; CDR3 protein: CSALTTENYGYTF; clone size: .; V gene: TRBV29-1; J gene: TRBJ1-2; D gene: .
CDR3 DNA: TGTGCCAGCAGCCTCGGGGAGCTGAATTCACCCCTCCACTTT; CDR3 protein: CASSLGELNSPLHF; clone size: .; V gene: TRBV11-3; J gene: TRBJ1-6; D gene: .
CDR3 DNA: TGCAGCGGGGGCAGGGGAATGACCGGGGAGCTGTTTTTT; CDR3 protein: CSGGRGMTGELFF; clone size: .; V gene: TRBV29-1; J gene: TRBJ2-2; D gene: .
CDR3 DNA: TGCGCCAGCAGCCAAAGAGGCGGACAGTCATCCTACAATGAGCAGTTCTTC; CDR3 protein: CASSQRGGQSSYNEQFF; clone size: once; V gene: TRBV4-3; J gene: TRBJ2-1; D gene: .
CDR3 DNA: TGTGCCAGCAGTGCTTACTCGTCTGAAGAAAAACTGTTTTTT; CDR3 protein: CASSAYSSEEKLFF; clone size: once; V gene: TRBV25-1; J gene: TRBJ1-4; D gene: .
CDR3 DNA: TGCGCCAGCAGCTTCTCGGGGGAGGAGACCCAGTACTTC; CDR3 protein: CASSFSGEETQYF; clone size: .; V gene: TRBV5-1; J gene: TRBJ2-5; D gene: .
CDR3 DNA: TGCGCCAGCAGCCAAGCTGCAGGGATCTACTATGGCTACACCTTC; CDR3 protein: CASSQAAGIYYGYTF; clone size: .; V gene: TRBV4-3; J gene: TRBJ1-2; D gene: .
CDR3 DNA: TGCGCCAGCAGCTTGGGGGGTAGCGGGACGATCACAGATACGCAGTATTTT; CDR3 protein: CASSLGGSGTITDTQYF; clone size: .; V gene: TRBV5-1; J gene: TRBJ2-3; D gene: TRBD2
CDR3 DNA: TGTGCCAGCAGCGTTCAAGAGGGTAACGAGCAGTACTTC; CDR3 protein: CASSVQEGNEQYF; clone size: once; V gene: TRBV9; J gene: TRBJ2-7; D gene: .
CDR3 DNA: TGCGCCAGCAGTGAACTCCCGCGGGACAGGGGAAACAATGAGCAGTTCTTC; CDR3 protein: CASSELPRDRGNNEQFF; clone size: .; V gene: TRBV10-1; J gene: TRBJ2-1; D gene: TRBD1
CDR3 DNA: TGCAGCGTCCGGACAGGGGGCCAGTCACCCCTCCACTTT; CDR3 protein: CSVRTGGQSPLHF; clone size: .; V gene: TRBV29-1; J gene: TRBJ1-6; D gene: TRBD1
CDR3 DNA: TGTGCCAGCACTCAGGGGACTAGCGGGGGGGCGCAGTATTTT; CDR3 protein: CASTQGTSGGAQYF; clone size: few; V gene: TRBV27; J gene: TRBJ2-3; D gene: TRBD2
CDR3 DNA: TGTGCCAGCAGTTCAGGGCGAAGTTTTGAAAAACTGTTTTTT; CDR3 protein: CASSSGRSFEKLFF; clone size: .; V gene: TRBV6-2/TRBV6-3; J gene: TRBJ1-4; D gene: .
CDR3 DNA: TGCGCCAGCAGCTTGGGACTTTACACAGATACGCAGTATTTT; CDR3 protein: CASSLGLYTDTQYF; clone size: few; V gene: TRBV5-1; J gene: TRBJ2-3; D gene: .
CDR3 DNA: TGTGCCAGCAGCCAAGGGCTCAGTTATGAAAAACTGTTTTTT; CDR3 protein: CASSQGLSYEKLFF; clone size: .; V gene: TRBV14; J gene: TRBJ1-4; D gene: .
CDR3 DNA: TGTGCCAGCAGTTCCATGGGGACAGCAACTAATGAAAAACTGTTTTTT; CDR3 protein: CASSSMGTATNEKLFF; clone size: .; V gene: TRBV27; J gene: TRBJ1-4; D gene: TRBD1
CDR3 DNA: TGTGCCAGTATTGCTCGGGGGGGCTCGGGAGAGACCCAGTACTTC; CDR3 protein: CASIARGGSGETQYF; clone size: .; V gene: TRBV19; J gene: TRBJ2-5; D gene: TRBD2
CDR3 DNA: TGTGCCAGCAGTGAATATATCCTAGCTAGCTCCTACAATGAGCAGTTCTTC; CDR3 protein: CASSEYILASSYNEQFF; clone size: .; V gene: TRBV25-1; J gene: TRBJ2-1; D gene: .
CDR3 DNA: TGTGCCAGTAGGGGGACTACTTCCACCGGGGAGCTGTTTTTT; CDR3 protein: CASRGTTSTGELFF; clone size: .; V gene: TRBV19; J gene: TRBJ2-2; D gene: TRBD2
CDR3 DNA: TGTGCCAGCACGGCCTACCAGGACATTCAGTACTTC; CDR3 protein: CASTAYQDIQYF; clone size: .; V gene: TRBV6-5; J gene: TRBJ2-4; D gene: .
CDR3 DNA: TGTGCCAGCAGCTTAGCCTCAGGGGCGGATCAGCCCCAGCATTTT; CDR3 protein: CASSLASGADQPQHF; clone size: .; V gene: TRBV7-8; J gene: TRBJ1-5; D gene: .
CDR3 DNA: TGTGCCAGTAGTATTCAGGAATCCTATAATTCACCCCTCCACTTT; CDR3 protein: CASSIQESYNSPLHF; clone size: once; V gene: TRBV19; J gene: TRBJ1-6; D gene: .
CDR3 DNA: TGTGCCAGCTGGACAGGATCAATTTCCTACGAGCAGTACTTC; CDR3 protein: CASWTGSISYEQYF; clone size: .; V gene: TRBV6-5; J gene: TRBJ2-7; D gene: TRBD1
CDR3 DNA: TGTGCCAGCGGGGGAGGGTACGAGCAGTACTTC; CDR3 protein: CASGGGYEQYF; clone size: .; V gene: TRBV11-2; J gene: TRBJ2-7; D gene: TRBD2
CDR3 DNA: TGTGCCTGGACAATTACTGAAGCTTTCTTT; CDR3 protein: CAWTITEAFF; clone size: .; V gene: TRBV30; J gene: TRBJ1-1; D gene: .
CDR3 DNA: TGTGCCTGGAGTATTGCTAGCGGGGGCACAGATACGCAGTATTTT; CDR3 protein: CAWSIASGGTDTQYF; clone size: .; V gene: TRBV30; J gene: TRBJ2-3; D gene: TRBD2